The TCR beta chain under discussion was sequenced for a study of response to subunit inactivated influenza vaccine. General study results and limits: The authors suggested that every seasonal influenza vaccination recruits few new T cells.

From germline, CDR1 is KGHDR and CDR2 SFDVKD. Germline trimming cut 3 bases from V and 4 bases from J; bases unmatched to any gene: 4. The CDR3 runs to 16 residues. TCRdb independently ran MiXCR on the RT-PCR reads; one entry per CDR3 protein. The table lists roughly 500,000 distinct CDR3 sequences, over 25% of them singletons. With regard to this clonotype: Its antigen is currently unknown.

This clonotype was sampled from a man over 45 who received an inactivated influenza vaccine. The rearrangement joins TRBV24-1 to TRBJ2-5, with 13 bases aligning to TRBD2. The sample consisted of CD4+ T cells sorted from PBMCs, taken around 5 days after vaccination. The CDR3 region has the DNA TGTGCCACCAGTGATCCGGGACTAGCGGGGCGAGAGACCCAGTACTTC. Its translation: CATSDPGLAGRETQYF.